A selection of T cell receptor beta chains follows, all from one sample in a study of blood T cell repertoires in COVID-19. Method: immunoSEQ multiplex PCR; TCRdb's copy keeps in-frame clones and lacks some. The repertoire holds around 76,000 clones, about 76% seen once, with under 30% in the top ten. Sequenced: peripheral blood. The receptor source for this set is a woman aged 80 or over with active or convalescent COVID-19. Each CDR3 is given with its conserved first and last residue. Each record gives: clone size, D gene, J gene, V gene, CDR3 protein, CDR3 DNA. A D gene is named only where the DNA matches it firmly. Size is stated for part of the rows, as once, few or many counts, or as a class when the clone is expanded.

clone size: -
D gene: TRBD2
J gene: TRBJ2-3
V gene: TRBV4-3
CDR3 protein: CASSPNGGGGGTDTQYF
CDR3 DNA: TGCGCCAGCAGCCCTAATGGCGGGGGTGGAGGCACAGATACGCAGTATTTT

clone size: -
D gene: -
J gene: TRBJ2-3
V gene: TRBV27
CDR3 protein: CASSFKAERTDTQYF
CDR3 DNA: TGTGCCAGCAGTTTTAAAGCGGAGAGGACAGATACGCAGTATTTT

clone size: -
D gene: -
J gene: TRBJ1-6
V gene: TRBV7-2
CDR3 protein: CASSLVVNNSPLHF
CDR3 DNA: TGTGCCAGCAGCTTAGTAGTTAATAATTCACCCCTCCACTTT

clone size: -
D gene: TRBD1
J gene: TRBJ1-2
V gene: TRBV19
CDR3 protein: CASTRTGGDYGYTF
CDR3 DNA: TGTGCCAGTACAAGGACAGGGGGAGACTATGGCTACACCTTC

clone size: -
D gene: -
J gene: TRBJ1-3
V gene: TRBV2
CDR3 protein: CASSQMGAGNTIYF
CDR3 DNA: TGTGCCAGCAGTCAAATGGGAGCTGGAAACACCATATATTTT

clone size: few
D gene: TRBD1
J gene: TRBJ1-3
V gene: TRBV5-8
CDR3 protein: CASSRDRGRGSGNTIYF
CDR3 DNA: TGTGCCAGCAGCCGGGACAGGGGAAGGGGCTCTGGAAACACCATATATTTT

clone size: many
D gene: -
J gene: TRBJ1-4
V gene: TRBV3-1/TRBV3-2
CDR3 protein: CASSRGHLNEKLFF
CDR3 DNA: TGTGCCAGCAGTCGGGGACACCTTAATGAAAAACTGTTTTTT

clone size: -
D gene: -
J gene: TRBJ2-2
V gene: TRBV4-3
CDR3 protein: CASSQTVNTGELFF
CDR3 DNA: TGCGCCAGCAGCCAGACAGTGAACACCGGGGAGCTGTTTTTT

clone size: -
D gene: TRBD1
J gene: TRBJ1-6
V gene: TRBV9
CDR3 protein: CASSGTTGSGSPLHF
CDR3 DNA: TGTGCCAGCAGCGGAACGACAGGGAGTGGCTCACCCCTCCACTTT

clone size: -
D gene: TRBD2
J gene: TRBJ2-3
V gene: TRBV7-2
CDR3 protein: CASSLRPGGTSDDTQYF
CDR3 DNA: TGTGCCAGCAGCCTCAGGCCCGGTGGGACTAGCGATGATACGCAGTATTTT

clone size: -
D gene: TRBD1
J gene: TRBJ1-4
V gene: TRBV7-9
CDR3 protein: CASSLPQGADEKLFF
CDR3 DNA: TGTGCCAGCAGCTTACCACAGGGGGCGGATGAAAAACTGTTTTTT

clone size: -
D gene: -
J gene: TRBJ2-7
V gene: TRBV9
CDR3 protein: CASSVGGDSYEQYF
CDR3 DNA: TGTGCCAGCAGCGTAGGCGGGGACTCCTACGAGCAGTACTTC

clone size: -
D gene: -
J gene: TRBJ1-6
V gene: TRBV5-1
CDR3 protein: CASSTTERLNSPLHF
CDR3 DNA: TGCGCCAGCAGTACAACCGAGCGACTCAATTCACCCCTCCACTTT

clone size: -
D gene: -
J gene: TRBJ2-1
V gene: TRBV7-7
CDR3 protein: CASSLDSGGLREQFF
CDR3 DNA: TGTGCTAGCAGCTTAGACAGTGGGGGGTTGAGGGAGCAGTTCTTC

clone size: few
D gene: TRBD2
J gene: TRBJ2-1
V gene: TRBV5-1
CDR3 protein: CATTRTSGGYNEQFF
CDR3 DNA: TGCGCCACTACCCGGACGAGCGGGGGATACAATGAGCAGTTCTTC

clone size: many
D gene: -
J gene: TRBJ1-2
V gene: TRBV19
CDR3 protein: CASRESTAESYGYTF
CDR3 DNA: TGTGCCAGCAGGGAATCCACAGCAGAGAGCTATGGCTACACCTTC

clone size: -
D gene: TRBD2
J gene: TRBJ2-5
V gene: TRBV2
CDR3 protein: CASTLLTSGGAGSETQYF
CDR3 DNA: TGTGCCAGCACCCTACTGACTAGCGGGGGGGCCGGGTCCGAGACCCAGTACTTC

clone size: -
D gene: -
J gene: TRBJ2-3
V gene: TRBV2
CDR3 protein: CASSVAGPPQYF
CDR3 DNA: TGTGCCAGCAGTGTTGCGGGCCCTCCGCAGTATTTT

clone size: -
D gene: -
J gene: TRBJ2-1
V gene: TRBV24-1
CDR3 protein: CATSGSQGSGVSYNEQFF
CDR3 DNA: TGTGCCACCAGTGGGAGTCAGGGGAGTGGGGTCTCCTACAATGAGCAGTTCTTC

clone size: -
D gene: -
J gene: TRBJ1-3
V gene: TRBV27
CDR3 protein: CASSLTGGNTIYF
CDR3 DNA: TGTGCCAGCAGTTTAACGGGAGGAAACACCATATATTTT

clone size: -
D gene: -
J gene: TRBJ1-1
V gene: TRBV19
CDR3 protein: CASSTGFLAEAFF
CDR3 DNA: TGTGCCAGTAGTACAGGCTTTTTAGCTGAAGCTTTCTTT

clone size: -
D gene: -
J gene: TRBJ2-1
V gene: TRBV30
CDR3 protein: CAWSGTPLMVNEQFF
CDR3 DNA: TGTGCCTGGAGTGGTACGCCCCTAATGGTCAATGAGCAGTTCTTC

clone size: -
D gene: -
J gene: TRBJ2-7
V gene: TRBV2
CDR3 protein: CASANYEQYF
CDR3 DNA: TGTGCCAGCGCGAACTACGAGCAGTACTTC

clone size: few
D gene: -
J gene: TRBJ1-5
V gene: TRBV7-2
CDR3 protein: CASSLGGRWGNQPQHF
CDR3 DNA: TGTGCCAGCAGCTTAGGGGGGCGCTGGGGCAATCAGCCCCAGCATTTT

clone size: few
D gene: -
J gene: TRBJ2-7
V gene: TRBV6-2/TRBV6-3
CDR3 protein: CASSYNFYYEQYF
CDR3 DNA: TGTGCCAGCAGTTATAACTTTTACTACGAGCAGTACTTC

clone size: -
D gene: TRBD2
J gene: TRBJ2-7
V gene: TRBV11-2
CDR3 protein: CASSPGLASYEQYF
CDR3 DNA: TGTGCCAGCAGCCCGGGACTAGCTTCCTACGAGCAGTACTTC

clone size: -
D gene: TRBD1
J gene: TRBJ2-7
V gene: TRBV19
CDR3 protein: CASTPGTDYEQYF
CDR3 DNA: TGTGCCAGTACCCCAGGGACAGACTACGAGCAGTACTTC

clone size: once
D gene: -
J gene: TRBJ1-5
V gene: TRBV28
CDR3 protein: CASEASNQPQHF
CDR3 DNA: TGTGCCAGCGAGGCAAGCAATCAGCCCCAGCATTTT

clone size: -
D gene: TRBD2
J gene: TRBJ2-7
V gene: TRBV27
CDR3 protein: CASSPRLAAYSYEQYF
CDR3 DNA: TGTGCCAGCAGTCCGCGACTAGCCGCTTACTCCTACGAGCAGTACTTC

clone size: -
D gene: -
J gene: TRBJ1-1
V gene: TRBV11-2
CDR3 protein: CASSLGTVPNTEAFF
CDR3 DNA: TGTGCCAGCAGCTTAGGGACAGTCCCCAACACTGAAGCTTTCTTT

clone size: -
D gene: TRBD1
J gene: TRBJ2-7
V gene: TRBV11-2
CDR3 protein: CASSFGQGLYEQYF
CDR3 DNA: TGTGCCAGCAGCTTTGGACAGGGACTCTACGAGCAGTACTTC

clone size: -
D gene: -
J gene: TRBJ2-7
V gene: TRBV29-1
CDR3 protein: CSVGDSYEQYF
CDR3 DNA: TGCAGCGTGGGGGACTCGTACGAGCAGTACTTC

clone size: -
D gene: -
J gene: TRBJ1-2
V gene: TRBV4-3
CDR3 protein: CASSQDHRGGYGYTF
CDR3 DNA: TGCGCCAGCAGCCAAGATCACCGGGGAGGCTATGGCTACACCTTC

clone size: few
D gene: TRBD1
J gene: TRBJ1-3
V gene: TRBV28
CDR3 protein: CASSLGTGHPIYF
CDR3 DNA: TGTGCCAGCAGTTTGGGGACAGGGCATCCCATATATTTT

clone size: -
D gene: TRBD1
J gene: TRBJ1-5
V gene: TRBV28
CDR3 protein: CASSLMGDRVQPQHF
CDR3 DNA: TGTGCCAGCAGTTTGATGGGGGACAGGGTTCAGCCCCAGCATTTT

clone size: -
D gene: -
J gene: TRBJ2-7
V gene: TRBV30
CDR3 protein: CAWSVGRGRDEQYF
CDR3 DNA: TGTGCCTGGAGTGTAGGGCGGGGACGCGACGAGCAGTACTTC

clone size: few
D gene: -
J gene: TRBJ2-7
V gene: TRBV5-4
CDR3 protein: CASRSAFEARQYF
CDR3 DNA: TGTGCCAGCCGATCCGCCTTTGAGGCTAGGCAGTACTTC

clone size: -
D gene: -
J gene: TRBJ2-5
V gene: TRBV3-1/TRBV3-2
CDR3 protein: CASSQDLKGPRAQYF
CDR3 DNA: TGTGCCAGCAGCCAAGATCTTAAGGGCCCGAGGGCCCAGTACTTC

clone size: -
D gene: TRBD1
J gene: TRBJ2-7
V gene: TRBV28
CDR3 protein: CASSLSGGEGGNEQYF
CDR3 DNA: TGTGCCAGCAGTTTATCAGGGGGCGAAGGTGGAAACGAGCAGTACTTC

clone size: -
D gene: -
J gene: TRBJ2-7
V gene: TRBV12-3/TRBV12-4
CDR3 protein: CASSPGLAYEQYF
CDR3 DNA: TGTGCCAGCAGCCCGGGTCTTGCCTACGAGCAGTACTTC

clone size: once
D gene: TRBD1
J gene: TRBJ1-6
V gene: TRBV7-2
CDR3 protein: CASSATTGGLAPLHF
CDR3 DNA: TGTGCCAGCAGCGCAACGACAGGGGGTTTGGCACCCCTCCACTTT

clone size: -
D gene: -
J gene: TRBJ2-3
V gene: TRBV19
CDR3 protein: CASSPRGLGDTQYF
CDR3 DNA: TGTGCCAGTAGTCCCAGGGGTTTAGGAGATACGCAGTATTTT

clone size: -
D gene: -
J gene: TRBJ1-1
V gene: TRBV11-1
CDR3 protein: CASSLERGGSTEAFF
CDR3 DNA: TGTGCCAGCAGCTTAGAGCGGGGAGGGAGCACTGAAGCTTTCTTT

clone size: medium-sized
D gene: TRBD1
J gene: TRBJ1-2
V gene: TRBV7-9
CDR3 protein: CASSPTFRGTGSDGYTF
CDR3 DNA: TGTGCCAGCAGCCCCACCTTTAGGGGGACAGGGTCGGATGGCTACACCTTC

clone size: few
D gene: TRBD1
J gene: TRBJ2-7
V gene: TRBV3-1/TRBV3-2
CDR3 protein: CASSRATGAGYEQYF
CDR3 DNA: TGTGCCAGCAGCCGGGCGACAGGGGCAGGATACGAGCAGTACTTC

clone size: once
D gene: -
J gene: TRBJ1-2
V gene: TRBV7-8
CDR3 protein: CASSLERIPLRNGYTF
CDR3 DNA: TGTGCCAGCAGCTTAGAACGGATACCCTTGAGGAATGGCTACACCTTC

clone size: -
D gene: -
J gene: TRBJ1-1
V gene: TRBV19
CDR3 protein: CASSIRPGDSSEAFF
CDR3 DNA: TGTGCCAGTAGCATTAGACCAGGGGATTCGTCTGAAGCTTTCTTT

clone size: -
D gene: -
J gene: TRBJ1-4
V gene: TRBV7-2
CDR3 protein: CASSLAPGQENEKLFF
CDR3 DNA: TGTGCCAGCAGCTTAGCACCGGGACAAGAGAATGAAAAACTGTTTTTT

clone size: -
D gene: -
J gene: TRBJ2-1
V gene: TRBV6-5
CDR3 protein: CASSTRAGAYNEQFF
CDR3 DNA: TGTGCCAGCAGCACTCGGGCAGGGGCCTACAATGAGCAGTTCTTC

clone size: -
D gene: -
J gene: TRBJ1-5
V gene: TRBV7-9
CDR3 protein: CASSLEGDQPQHF
CDR3 DNA: TGTGCCAGCAGCTTAGAGGGGGACCAGCCCCAGCATTTT

clone size: -
D gene: TRBD1
J gene: TRBJ1-2
V gene: TRBV27
CDR3 protein: CASSSWTGFYGYTF
CDR3 DNA: TGTGCCAGCAGTTCATGGACAGGGTTCTATGGCTACACCTTC

clone size: few
D gene: -
J gene: TRBJ2-1
V gene: TRBV19
CDR3 protein: CASSLDRSSYNEQFF
CDR3 DNA: TGTGCCAGTAGCCTCGACAGGAGCTCCTACAATGAGCAGTTCTTC

clone size: -
D gene: TRBD2
J gene: TRBJ2-1
V gene: TRBV5-4
CDR3 protein: CASRFGTSGDNEQFF
CDR3 DNA: TGTGCCAGCAGATTCGGGACTAGCGGGGACAATGAGCAGTTCTTC

clone size: -
D gene: TRBD1
J gene: TRBJ2-1
V gene: TRBV9
CDR3 protein: CASSVGTGYNEQFF
CDR3 DNA: TGTGCCAGCAGCGTCGGGACAGGGTACAATGAGCAGTTCTTC

clone size: few
D gene: -
J gene: TRBJ1-2
V gene: TRBV15
CDR3 protein: CATSYPGQNYGYTF
CDR3 DNA: TGTGCCACCAGCTACCCCGGACAGAATTATGGCTACACCTTC

clone size: -
D gene: TRBD2
J gene: TRBJ2-1
V gene: TRBV5-1
CDR3 protein: CASQNSGGSYNEQFF
CDR3 DNA: TGCGCCAGCCAGAATAGCGGGGGGTCCTACAATGAGCAGTTCTTC

clone size: once
D gene: TRBD2
J gene: TRBJ2-3
V gene: TRBV9
CDR3 protein: CASSVTAGAYTDTQYF
CDR3 DNA: TGTGCCAGCAGCGTAACAGCGGGGGCCTACACAGATACGCAGTATTTT